The TCR beta chain described here comes from a study of human T cells and chemical hapten exposure. Study-wide context: The study traced per-sample TCR yield variation mainly to small differences in pooled library volumes.

Indicated time point: healthy volunteer bleed at 6 weeks. The authors extracted total RNA from unfractionated whole blood. Broader study findings: DPC sensitization did not alter TCRs above 1 in 1000 frequency.

The V and J ends lost 3 bases and 3 bases respectively, with 18 bases between them. The germline gives CDR1 LNHNV, CDR2 YYDKDF (reference sequence). CDR3 length: 16 residues. This clonotype has at least ten counts. The antigen is not known. The study used a library that attached unique molecular identifiers to individual cDNA molecules. In the study's own analysis: Counts of TCRs in each sample centred on a median of roughly 89,000 and extended from roughly 25,000 to 750,000. TCRdb re-analysed the RACE reads in MiXCR, keeping a single row per CDR3 protein. TCRdb, not the authors, supplied the V and J calls. The sample consists of about 77,000 distinct CDR3 sequences, 8.5% to 10% of them appearing once.

The sequenced sample was whole blood. This clonotype was sampled from a female donor in good health. Some clones in this sample may be carry-over from other donors' samples. J is TRBJ2-7 and V is TRBV15; perhaps TRBD2 as D (5 bases). CDR3 coding DNA: TGTGCCACCAGCAGCATACGCGGGTCCGGATTCTACGAGCAGTACTTC. Protein sequence: CATSSIRGSGFYEQYF.